These T cell receptor beta chains were read from a single sample in a study of post-analysis software for immune sequencing data. TCRdb re-analysed the PCR reads in MiXCR, keeping a single row per CDR3 protein. This table holds 600,000 to 700,000 distinct CDR3 sequences, roughly three fifths found once. Input material: blood. All receptors come from a girl aged 2 to 9 with multiple sclerosis. Each CDR3 is given with its conserved first and last residue. A D gene is named only where the DNA matches it firmly. Only some rows state a clone size, as once, few, many or a class for expanded clones.

TRBJ2-3,-,TRBV12-3/TRBV12-4,-,TGTGCCAGCAGTTTACAGACTGGAGGGGATACGCAGTATTTT,CASSLQTGGDTQYF
TRBJ2-3,-,TRBV19,TRBD2,TGTGCCAGTAGCCTACCCGGAGGCGGGAGTACAGATACGCAGTATTTT,CASSLPGGGSTDTQYF
TRBJ2-1,-,TRBV7-2,-,TGTGCCAGCAGCTTAAGGGGCCAAGCAGGCAATGAGCAGTTCTTC,CASSLRGQAGNEQFF
TRBJ1-2,-,TRBV5-6,-,TGTGCCAGCAGCGGGGGGGCGCGAGGCTACACCTTC,CASSGGARGYTF
TRBJ2-1,-,TRBV29-1,TRBD2,TGCAGCGGTAGTCCGGGACTACATAACAATGAGCAGTTCTTC,CSGSPGLHNNEQFF
TRBJ2-5,few,TRBV5-1,TRBD1,TGCGCCAGCAGCCTCACGGGACAGAGAACTGTGGAGACCCAGTACTTC,CASSLTGQRTVETQYF
TRBJ2-7,-,TRBV7-9,-,TGTGCCAGCAGCTTAAGGGAACGCGAGCAGTACTTC,CASSLREREQYF
TRBJ2-7,-,TRBV29-1,-,TGCAGCGTTGTCAGGTCTTCCGCCAGATCCTACGAGCAGTACTTC,CSVVRSSARSYEQYF
TRBJ2-6,-,TRBV12-3/TRBV12-4,-,TGTGCCAGCAGCCTCCGGCAGGCATACTCTGGGGCCAACGTCCTGACTTTC,CASSLRQAYSGANVLTF
TRBJ1-2,-,TRBV19,TRBD1,TGTGCCAGTAGTATAGCAGGGCAGGGGGCTGTAAAAGGCTACACCTTC,CASSIAGQGAVKGYTF
TRBJ2-1,-,TRBV29-1,-,TGCAGCGCCTCCAGAGGGCTCAACTCCTACAATGAGCAGTTCTTC,CSASRGLNSYNEQFF
TRBJ1-2,-,TRBV29-1,-,TGCAGCGTTGTTGGCTCAGGGGAGGGCTGCACCTTC,CSVVGSGEGCTF
TRBJ1-6,few,TRBV27,-,TGTGCCAGCAGTCCCCAAAAGGGGCAGGGGCATAATTCACCCCTCCACTTT,CASSPQKGQGHNSPLHF
TRBJ2-1,-,TRBV2,TRBD1,TGTGCCAGCAGGGACCCCCGACAGGGTTTGATGTCGTTCTTC,CASRDPRQGLMSFF
TRBJ2-1,-,TRBV7-9,TRBD1,TGTGCCAGCATCGACCGGGACAGGGTCAACAATGAGCAGTTCTTC,CASIDRDRVNNEQFF
TRBJ1-1,-,TRBV6-5,TRBD1,TGTGCCAGCAGGAAGGACAGGGCTAACACTGAAGCTTTCTTT,CASRKDRANTEAFF
TRBJ2-3,-,TRBV20-1,TRBD1,TGCAGTGCTGGCCGGGACAGTTCAGATACGCAGTATTTT,CSAGRDSSDTQYF
TRBJ2-1,-,TRBV12-3/TRBV12-4,TRBD2,TGTGCCAGCAGTTTAGAGAGGGGAACTAGCGGGAGCTCCTACAATGAGCAGTTCTTC,CASSLERGTSGSSYNEQFF
TRBJ2-1,few,TRBV7-9,-,TGTGCCAGCAGCGTTACCGGGACACACAATGAGCAGTTCTTC,CASSVTGTHNEQFF
TRBJ2-1,-,TRBV7-9,-,TGTGCCAGCAGCTTATCCCAGGGGTCCTACAATGAGCAGTTCTTC,CASSLSQGSYNEQFF
TRBJ2-1,-,TRBV29-1,-,TGCAGCGTTGAATTAGGCCAGCCGAATGAGCAGTTCTTC,CSVELGQPNEQFF
TRBJ2-4,-,TRBV20-1,-,TGCAGTGCTGCCCGCGGCGCAGGGAAAAACATTCAGTACTTC,CSAARGAGKNIQYF